This T cell receptor (beta chain) was sequenced in a study of OX40 agonist ivuxolimab in advanced cancers. Study outcomes and limitations: Expanded peripheral T cell antigen specificity was not determined.

Germline loops: CDR1 SGHTA, CDR2 FQGNSA. After removal of 3 bases from V and 4 bases from J, the junction contained 7 bases not matched to a gene. The CDR3 extends over 16 amino acids. On this clone: What it binds is not known.

Assay used: immunoSEQ multiplex PCR; TCRdb lists only in-frame clones, some missing. The repertoire includes 50,000 to 80,000 clones, about four fifths of them detected once, and over 7.5% sits in the top ten. This chain connects TRBV7-2 to TRBJ2-2; 8 nucleotides align to TRBD1. The sequenced sample was CD4+ or CD8+ T cells sorted from blood, obtained in a trial of the OX40 agonist ivuxolimab. This receptor was taken from an adult with an advanced solid tumor such as melanoma, head and neck, liver or kidney cancer. The CDR3 nucleotides read TGTGCCAGCAGCTTCTCAGGGGGCGCGGGCACCGGGGAGCTGTTTTTT. Amino acid sequence: CASSFSGGAGTGELFF.